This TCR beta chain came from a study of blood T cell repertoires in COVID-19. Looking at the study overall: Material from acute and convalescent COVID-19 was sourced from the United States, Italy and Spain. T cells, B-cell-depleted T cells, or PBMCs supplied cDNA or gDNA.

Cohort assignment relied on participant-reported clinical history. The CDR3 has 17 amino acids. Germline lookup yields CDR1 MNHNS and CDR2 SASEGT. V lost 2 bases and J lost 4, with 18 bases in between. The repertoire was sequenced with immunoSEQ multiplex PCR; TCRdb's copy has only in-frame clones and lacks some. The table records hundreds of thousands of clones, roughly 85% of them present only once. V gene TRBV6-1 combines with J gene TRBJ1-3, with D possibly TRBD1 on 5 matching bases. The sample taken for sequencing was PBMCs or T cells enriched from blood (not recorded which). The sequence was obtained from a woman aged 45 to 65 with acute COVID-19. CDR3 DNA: TGTGCCAGCAGTGAACTCGTGGCAGGGAATTTCGGAAACACCATATATTTT. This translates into CASSELVAGNFGNTIYF.